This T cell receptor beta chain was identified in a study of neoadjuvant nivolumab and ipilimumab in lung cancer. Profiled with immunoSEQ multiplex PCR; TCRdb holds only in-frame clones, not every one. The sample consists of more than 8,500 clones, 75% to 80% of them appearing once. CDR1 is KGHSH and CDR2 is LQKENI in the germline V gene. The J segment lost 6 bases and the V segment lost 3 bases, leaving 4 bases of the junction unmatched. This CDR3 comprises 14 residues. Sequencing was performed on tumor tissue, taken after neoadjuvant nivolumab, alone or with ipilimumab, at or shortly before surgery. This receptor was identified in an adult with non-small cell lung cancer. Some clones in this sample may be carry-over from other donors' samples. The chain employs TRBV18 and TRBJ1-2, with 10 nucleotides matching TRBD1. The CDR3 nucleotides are TGTGCCAGCTCACCTGGGACAGGGGATCATGGCTACACCTTC. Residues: CASSPGTGDHGYTF.